This TCR beta chain was documented in a study of Ad26.COV2.S vaccination and SARS-CoV-2 variants. Treatment indicated: around 19 received Ad26.COV2.S at low or high dose, single or two shots; about 5 received placebo; per-sample allocation not given. The investigators took samples on day 63 after the first vaccine or placebo injection. The protocol was immunoSEQ multiplex PCR, while the TCRdb copy is restricted to in-frame clones and leaves out a portion. The sample has fewer than 800,000 clones, approximately 88% seen once; the top ten hold approximately 1.5%. The CDR3 extends over 16 amino acids. Germline V gives CDR1 SGHRS, CDR2 YFSETQ. V dropped 2 bases and J dropped 5; count of bases not matched to a gene: 8.

This rearrangement joins TRBV5-1 to TRBJ2-2; 8 nucleotides line up with TRBD2. This material consisted of peripheral blood, taken in a trial of Ad26.COV2.S vaccine versus placebo. This clonotype was obtained from a person between 18 and 60 years old who received the Ad26.COV2.S COVID-19 vaccine or a placebo. The CDR3 DNA is TGCGCCAGCAGCTTCACCAGCGGGAGTGTAACCGGGGAGCTGTTTTTT. Encoded protein: CASSFTSGSVTGELFF.